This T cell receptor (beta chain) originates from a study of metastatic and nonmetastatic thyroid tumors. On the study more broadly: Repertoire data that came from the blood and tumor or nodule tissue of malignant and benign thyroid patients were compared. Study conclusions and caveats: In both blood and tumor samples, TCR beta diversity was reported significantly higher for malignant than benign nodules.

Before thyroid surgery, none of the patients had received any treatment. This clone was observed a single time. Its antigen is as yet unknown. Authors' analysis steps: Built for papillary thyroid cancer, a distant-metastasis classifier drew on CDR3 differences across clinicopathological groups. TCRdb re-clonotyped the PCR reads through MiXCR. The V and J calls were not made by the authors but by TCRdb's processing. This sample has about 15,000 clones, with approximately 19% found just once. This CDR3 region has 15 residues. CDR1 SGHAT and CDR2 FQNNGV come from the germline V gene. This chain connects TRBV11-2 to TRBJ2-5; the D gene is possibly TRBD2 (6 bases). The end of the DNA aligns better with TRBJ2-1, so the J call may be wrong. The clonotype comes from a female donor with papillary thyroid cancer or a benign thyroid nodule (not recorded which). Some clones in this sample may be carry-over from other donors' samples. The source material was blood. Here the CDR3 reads CASSLRLASPGEQFF. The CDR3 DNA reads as TGTGCCAGCAGCTTAAGGCTAGCGAGCCCCGGAGAGCAGTTCTTC.